This T cell receptor beta chain appears in the sequencing data of a study of early T cells in non-severe SARS-CoV-2 infection. The CDR3 extends over 12 amino acids. Looked up from germline, CDR1 is MNHEY and CDR2 is SVGEGT. Deletions cut 5 bases from V and 8 bases from J, with 11 bases between. TCRdb independently ran MiXCR on the 5' RACE reads; one entry per CDR3 protein. The sample shows 20,000 to 25,000 distinct CDR3 sequences, 4.5% of them seen only once. At least ten counts were recorded for this clonotype. This receptor was obtained from an adult who was a healthcare worker with PCR-confirmed SARS-CoV-2 infection or an uninfected control (not recorded which). Sequences were obtained from whole blood. The J gene is TRBJ2-3, the V gene TRBV6-2 or TRBV6-3; a possible D gene is TRBD2 (5 bases). Written as DNA, the CDR3 is TGTGCCAGCAGTCCCCAGGCGGGTACGCAGTATTTT. This sequence encodes CASSPQAGTQYF.